This T cell receptor beta chain was identified during a study of blood T cell repertoires in COVID-19. The wider study: Specimens from acute and convalescent COVID-19 originated in the United States, Italy and Spain.

The V and J ends lost 3 bases and 4 bases, in that order; junction bases with no gene match: 4. The CDR3 covers 15 residues. Germline V gives CDR1 PRHDT, CDR2 FYEKMQ (reference sequence). Using immunoSEQ multiplex PCR, the repertoire was profiled, and TCRdb retains in-frame clones only, with some absent. In the table there are roughly 250,000 clones, nearly 90% of which are singletons. Material for sequencing was peripheral blood. The clonotype originates from a woman aged 25 to 39 with acute or convalescent COVID-19. The V gene is TRBV13, the J gene TRBJ2-2; 8 bases map to TRBD1. The CDR3 sequence: CASSFRGRVTGELFF. CDR3 sequence (DNA): TGTGCCAGCAGCTTCAGGGGGCGGGTCACCGGGGAGCTGTTTTTT.